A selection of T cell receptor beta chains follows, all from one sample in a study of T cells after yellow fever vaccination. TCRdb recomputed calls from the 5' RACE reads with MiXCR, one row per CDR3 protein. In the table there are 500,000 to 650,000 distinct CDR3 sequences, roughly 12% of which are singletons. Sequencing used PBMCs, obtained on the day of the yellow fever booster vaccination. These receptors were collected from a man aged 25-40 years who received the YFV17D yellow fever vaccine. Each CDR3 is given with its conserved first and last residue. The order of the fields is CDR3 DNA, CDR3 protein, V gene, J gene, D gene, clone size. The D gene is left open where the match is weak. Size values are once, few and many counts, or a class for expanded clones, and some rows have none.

cdr3_nt: TGCAGCGCAGGGGACATAGCGGCAGGCGATACGCAGTATTTT
cdr3_aa: CSAGDIAAGDTQYF
v_call: TRBV29-1
j_call: TRBJ2-3
d_call: .
clone_size: .

cdr3_nt: TGTGCCAGCAGCTTAGAGGGTAGGGGGCTTAAAGAGACCCAGTACTTC
cdr3_aa: CASSLEGRGLKETQYF
v_call: TRBV7-2
j_call: TRBJ2-5
d_call: TRBD1
clone_size: few

cdr3_nt: TGTGCCAGCAGCCAAGATTCCCCCCAGGCCCCAACTAGCGGGAGGGGCACTAGGGAGCAGTTCTTC
cdr3_aa: CASSQDSPQAPTSGRGTREQFF
v_call: TRBV3-1
j_call: TRBJ2-1
d_call: TRBD2
clone_size: .

cdr3_nt: TGCGCCAGCAGCGGGGAATCAGGGGAACAACGGGAGCAGTTCTTC
cdr3_aa: CASSGESGEQREQFF
v_call: TRBV5-1
j_call: TRBJ2-1
d_call: .
clone_size: few

cdr3_nt: TGTGCCAGCGGAGACAGGGGGCGGCCCACAGATACGCAGTATTTT
cdr3_aa: CASGDRGRPTDTQYF
v_call: TRBV6-1
j_call: TRBJ2-3
d_call: TRBD1
clone_size: few

cdr3_nt: TGTGCCATCAGTGGGGACAGGGCATCCTACGAGCAGTACTTC
cdr3_aa: CAISGDRASYEQYF
v_call: TRBV10-3
j_call: TRBJ2-7
d_call: TRBD1
clone_size: few

cdr3_nt: TGTGCCAGCACCAAGACAGTCACTGAAGCTTTCTTT
cdr3_aa: CASTKTVTEAFF
v_call: TRBV28
j_call: TRBJ1-1
d_call: .
clone_size: .

cdr3_nt: TGCGCCAGCAGCCAGAGTTCGCAGGGAAGCTCCTACGAGCAGTACTTC
cdr3_aa: CASSQSSQGSSYEQYF
v_call: TRBV4-3
j_call: TRBJ2-7
d_call: .
clone_size: few

cdr3_nt: TGCAGCGCCGATAAGGAGACCCAGTACTTC
cdr3_aa: CSADKETQYF
v_call: TRBV29-1
j_call: TRBJ2-5
d_call: .
clone_size: .

cdr3_nt: TGTGCCACCAGGCGGGACCAAGCAGTTGGCAATGAGCAGTTCTTC
cdr3_aa: CATRRDQAVGNEQFF
v_call: TRBV15
j_call: TRBJ2-1
d_call: .
clone_size: few

cdr3_nt: TGTGCCAGCGGACTAGCGGGACAAGAGACCCAGTACTTC
cdr3_aa: CASGLAGQETQYF
v_call: TRBV7-9
j_call: TRBJ2-5
d_call: TRBD2
clone_size: .

cdr3_nt: TGTGCCAGCAGCCCTCCTCGGGCGGGAACTAACGAGCAGTACTTC
cdr3_aa: CASSPPRAGTNEQYF
v_call: TRBV7-9
j_call: TRBJ2-7
d_call: .
clone_size: few

cdr3_nt: TGCAGTGCTAGGGACCTTGAGACGACTGAAGCTTTCTTT
cdr3_aa: CSARDLETTEAFF
v_call: TRBV20-1
j_call: TRBJ1-1
d_call: .
clone_size: .

cdr3_nt: TGTGCCAGCAGCCCCAGGGCGGATGAAAAACTGTTTTTT
cdr3_aa: CASSPRADEKLFF
v_call: TRBV12-3/TRBV12-4
j_call: TRBJ1-4
d_call: .
clone_size: many

cdr3_nt: TGTGCCAGCAGCCCTTTAACTAGCGGGAGCCCAATGAGGCAGTTCTTC
cdr3_aa: CASSPLTSGSPMRQFF
v_call: TRBV27
j_call: TRBJ2-1
d_call: TRBD2
clone_size: .

cdr3_nt: TGCGCCAGCAGGAGCGGAGGCGGCACAGATACGCAGTATTTT
cdr3_aa: CASRSGGGTDTQYF
v_call: TRBV5-1
j_call: TRBJ2-3
d_call: .
clone_size: many

cdr3_nt: TGCACCAGCAGCGATAAGAACGAGCAGTACTTC
cdr3_aa: CTSSDKNEQYF
v_call: TRBV5-1
j_call: TRBJ2-7
d_call: .
clone_size: .

cdr3_nt: TGTGCCAGCAGCCCGGACAGCTATGAAGCTTTCTTT
cdr3_aa: CASSPDSYEAFF
v_call: TRBV27
j_call: TRBJ1-1
d_call: .
clone_size: .

cdr3_nt: TGCAGTGCTAGTCCCCGTAAAGGACTAGCGCAGAGGACCCAGTACTTC
cdr3_aa: CSASPRKGLAQRTQYF
v_call: TRBV20-1
j_call: TRBJ2-5
d_call: TRBD2
clone_size: few

cdr3_nt: TGTGCCAGCAGCCTGCTGAGCCATAATGAAAAACTGTTTTTT
cdr3_aa: CASSLLSHNEKLFF
v_call: TRBV3-1
j_call: TRBJ1-4
d_call: .
clone_size: few

cdr3_nt: TGTGCCAGCAGTCAAGGGACAGGGAGAAACTACGAGCAGTACTTC
cdr3_aa: CASSQGTGRNYEQYF
v_call: TRBV12-3/TRBV12-4
j_call: TRBJ2-7
d_call: TRBD1
clone_size: .

cdr3_nt: TGTGCCACCAGCAGAGTTGGGAGCCAAGAGACCCAGTACTTC
cdr3_aa: CATSRVGSQETQYF
v_call: TRBV15
j_call: TRBJ2-5
d_call: .
clone_size: few

cdr3_nt: TGTGCCAGCAGCTTAGGTGGGACTAGCACCGGGGAGCTGTTTTTT
cdr3_aa: CASSLGGTSTGELFF
v_call: TRBV7-8
j_call: TRBJ2-2
d_call: TRBD2
clone_size: few

cdr3_nt: TGTGCCAGCAGTTCCTCGGACAGGGGGCTCAAGGAGACCCAGTACTTC
cdr3_aa: CASSSSDRGLKETQYF
v_call: TRBV5-4
j_call: TRBJ2-5
d_call: TRBD1
clone_size: .

cdr3_nt: TGCGCCAGCAGCTTGGGGTCACCAGGAGAGACCCAGTACTTC
cdr3_aa: CASSLGSPGETQYF
v_call: TRBV5-1
j_call: TRBJ2-5
d_call: .
clone_size: many

cdr3_nt: TGCAGTGCTTTGGAACAGGGGGTTGGGACTGAAGCTTTCTTT
cdr3_aa: CSALEQGVGTEAFF
v_call: TRBV20-1
j_call: TRBJ1-1
d_call: TRBD1
clone_size: .

cdr3_nt: TGCAGTGCTAGCGACAGTCTAGGAAACACCATATATTTT
cdr3_aa: CSASDSLGNTIYF
v_call: TRBV20-1
j_call: TRBJ1-3
d_call: .
clone_size: few

cdr3_nt: TGTGTCGTGGTGGGCCAAGAGACCCAGTACTTC
cdr3_aa: CVVVGQETQYF
v_call: TRBV28
j_call: TRBJ2-5
d_call: .
clone_size: many

cdr3_nt: TGTGCCATCAGCCAGGGTCGCGGCGGGAGCTCCTACAATGAGCAGTTCTTC
cdr3_aa: CAISQGRGGSSYNEQFF
v_call: TRBV10-3
j_call: TRBJ2-1
d_call: TRBD2
clone_size: few

cdr3_nt: TGTGCCAGCAGCTCCACCCAGGGAGGCCTACAAGAGACCCAGTACTTC
cdr3_aa: CASSSTQGGLQETQYF
v_call: TRBV7-9
j_call: TRBJ2-5
d_call: .
clone_size: .

cdr3_nt: TGTGCCTGGAGTGACAGGGTCCCCAACAATGAGCAGTTCTTC
cdr3_aa: CAWSDRVPNNEQFF
v_call: TRBV30
j_call: TRBJ2-1
d_call: .
clone_size: many